The entry below gives a single T cell receptor beta chain sequence along with its context. This clone was seen many times. Its antigen target is currently unknown. Base qualities are not recorded, but no much larger clone differs from it by a single base. Participants in the prospective study were enrolled through a virtual design, were aged roughly 18 to 100 years, and lived in 20 to 30 United States geographic areas. In the prospective study, cohorts were assigned on the basis of participant-reported clinical history obtained from a screening survey and a study questionnaire. Mobile phlebotomists in the prospective study collected whole blood, serum and a nasopharyngeal or oropharyngeal swab from every participant. Additional blood draws and questionnaires over an approximately two-month period could optionally be provided by prospective study participants. Prospective study blood samples were shipped either frozen or at room temperature before DNA extraction.

Taken from the germline V gene, the CDR1 and CDR2 loops are SGHAT and FQNNGV. V was cut back by 5 bases and J by 10 bases, leaving a gap of 18 bases between them. The CDR3 holds 15 amino acids from the cysteine to the phenylalanine. The retained sequence is limited to the CDR3, 45 bases, with the frame set at the first base. This sample was taken from a study of blood T cell repertoires in COVID-19 (dated by TCRdb to the early 2020s). In the study overall: Collaborator samples came from the United States, Italy and Spain and covered acute and convalescent phases of COVID-19. The material from the prospective study consisted of cDNA or gDNA derived from T cells, B-cell-depleted T cells, or PBMCs. The repertoires were released in a freely available public database intended as a resource for research on the immune response to SARS-CoV-2. Where available, HLA class I and class II types were obtained from metadata supplied by the sample provider rather than from assay-based typing. The samples were drawn from two sources: the first 160 participants of the ongoing ImmuneRACE study, and 1,254 subjects contributed by 6 global collaborators. Nearly every sample came with metadata listing a de-identified subject ID, COVID-19 status, age in years and sex. Subjects who had been exposed to COVID-19, were actively infected with it, or had recovered from it provided the deeply sampled blood TCRbeta repertoires that made up the dataset.

What the study reported, not specific to this receptor: The quantity of clinical and demographic metadata differed by source and by participant and was supplied without curation.

TCRbeta CDR3 regions were amplified from genomic DNA by means of the immunoSEQ Assay, a bias-controlled multiplex PCR. The source study handled its data this way. Within the assay, amplification of reference gene primers was used to estimate how many nucleated cells each sample contained. To quantify the absolute abundance of each unique TCRbeta CDR3 rearrangement, sequence reads were collapsed and filtered. For each sample, productive Simpson clonality was calculated as the square root of Simpson's diversity index across productive rearrangements. TCRdb took this table from immuneACCESS and kept in-frame rearrangements with V and J called. Such tables lack part of the clones; where checked against another copy, unresolved V genes explain under half of the gap, and the rest is unexplained. D and trimming come from the DNA, and the V and J calls and clone size come from that table. In all, the sample holds tens of thousands of clones, and approximately 78% of those were seen once. The top ten clonotypes cover less than 4.5% of the sample.

The V and J genes are TRBV11-2 and TRBJ1-6, and the D gene may be TRBD1, 5 bases matching. This TCR came from a woman aged 40 to 50 with acute COVID-19. The sample was PBMCs or T cells enriched from blood (not recorded which). CDR3 reads: CASSRVRGGKSPLHF. In nucleotide form, the sequence is TGTGCCAGCAGCCGGGTTCGGGGGGGGAAGTCACCCCTCCACTTT.